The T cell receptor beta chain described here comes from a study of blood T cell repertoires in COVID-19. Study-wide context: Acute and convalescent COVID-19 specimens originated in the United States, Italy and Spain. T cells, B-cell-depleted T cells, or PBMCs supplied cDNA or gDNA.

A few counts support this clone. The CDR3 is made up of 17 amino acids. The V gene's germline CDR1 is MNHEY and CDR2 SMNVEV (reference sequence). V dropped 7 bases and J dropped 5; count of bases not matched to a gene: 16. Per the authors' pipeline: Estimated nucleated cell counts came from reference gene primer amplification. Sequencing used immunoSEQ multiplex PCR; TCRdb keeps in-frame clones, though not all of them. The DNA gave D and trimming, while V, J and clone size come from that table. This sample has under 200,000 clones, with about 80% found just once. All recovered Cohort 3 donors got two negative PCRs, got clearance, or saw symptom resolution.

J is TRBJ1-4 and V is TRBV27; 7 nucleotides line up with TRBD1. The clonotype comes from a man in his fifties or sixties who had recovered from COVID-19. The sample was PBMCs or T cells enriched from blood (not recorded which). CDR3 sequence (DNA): TGTGCCAGCAAACCTATACCCAACCGGGACAGAAATGAAAAACTGTTTTTT. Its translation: CASKPIPNRDRNEKLFF. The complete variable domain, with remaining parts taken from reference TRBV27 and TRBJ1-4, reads EAQVTQNPRYLITVTGKKLTVTCSQNMNHEYMSWYRQDPGLGLRQIYYSMNVEVTDKGDVPEGYKVSRKEKRNFPLILESPSPNQTSLYFCASKPIPNRDRNEKLFFGSGTQLSVL.